This TCR beta chain stems from a study of shared clonotypes between healthy human individuals. Using immunoSEQ multiplex PCR, the repertoire was profiled, and TCRdb retains in-frame clones only, with some absent. The sample has some 600,000 clones; 96% are singletons. CD45RO-negative, CCR7-positively selected cells formed the naive CD8 fraction, excluding terminally differentiated effector memory CD45RA+ cells. This TCR was recovered from a woman younger than 45 in good health. Material: naive CD8+ T cells sorted from blood.

DNA of the CDR3: TGTGCCAGCCAAGGGCCCAATGAGCAGTTCTTC. The encoded protein is CASQGPNEQFF. V and J are TRBV9 and TRBJ2-1; D is uncertain. Germline V gene data show CDR1 as SGDLS and CDR2 as YYNGEE. The CDR3 is made up of 11 amino acids. V was clipped by 7 bases and J by 6 bases, with 8 bases between them.